This is a list of T cell receptor beta chains from one sample in a study of cytomegalovirus exposure and HLA in healthy donors. Profiling relied on immunoSEQ multiplex PCR, and the TCRdb table lists in-frame clones only, not all of them. Of 81,000 or so clones in the sample, about 81% were seen once. Sample: PBMCs. The receptors stem from a man aged 60 to 69 in good health and CMV-seronegative. Both conserved end residues are part of each CDR3. D genes are given only for firm matches. Not every row has a clone size; where given, it reads once, few, many or a size class.

D,V,J,size,length,CDR3,DNA
-,TRBV5-3,TRBJ1-1,-,13,CASSWTANTEAFF,TGTGCCAGCAGCTGGACAGCGAACACTGAAGCTTTCTTT
-,TRBV7-2,TRBJ2-7,-,16,CASSPPVGVSSYEQYF,TGTGCCAGCAGCCCCCCCGTAGGGGTTAGCTCCTACGAGCAGTACTTC
TRBD1,TRBV7-9,TRBJ1-2,-,16,CASSPGGVTGGYGYTF,TGTGCCAGCAGTCCCGGTGGGGTGACAGGGGGCTATGGCTACACCTTC
TRBD1,TRBV19,TRBJ1-2,-,16,CTSSSRQGAHGYGYTF,TGTACCAGTAGTAGCCGACAGGGGGCGCATGGCTATGGCTACACCTTC
TRBD2,TRBV11-2,TRBJ2-7,-,15,CASTQGLAGFYEQYF,TGTGCCAGCACACAGGGACTAGCGGGCTTCTACGAGCAGTACTTC
-,TRBV27,TRBJ1-5,few,13,CASSLGQGRNQHF,TGTGCCAGCAGTTTGGGCCAGGGGCGTAACCAGCATTTT
TRBD1,TRBV6-6,TRBJ1-2,-,16,CASTEGTGINSYGYTF,TGTGCCAGCACCGAAGGGACAGGGATTAACTCCTATGGCTACACCTTC
-,TRBV9,TRBJ2-2,-,15,CASSVVGSNTGELFF,TGTGCCAGCAGCGTAGTAGGGAGTAACACCGGGGAGCTGTTTTTT
-,TRBV9,TRBJ2-7,-,14,CASSAKGDSYEQYF,TGTGCCAGCAGCGCCAAGGGGGACTCCTACGAGCAGTACTTC
-,TRBV5-1,TRBJ2-7,-,14,CASSPGDSSYEQYF,TGCGCCAGCAGTCCAGGAGACAGCTCCTACGAGCAGTACTTC
-,TRBV7-9,TRBJ2-7,-,11,CASSETYEQYF,TGTGCCAGCAGCGAGACCTACGAGCAGTACTTC
TRBD1,TRBV19,TRBJ1-5,-,17,CASSTRDRDGSNQPQHF,TGTGCCAGTAGTACACGAGACAGGGACGGAAGCAATCAGCCCCAGCATTTT
TRBD1,TRBV19,TRBJ1-1,-,15,CASSIVSGGFTEAFF,TGTGCCAGTAGTATAGTTTCAGGGGGCTTTACTGAAGCTTTCTTT
TRBD1,TRBV6-5,TRBJ2-1,few,14,CASRTDRGRNEQFF,TGTGCCAGCAGGACGGACAGGGGGCGGAATGAGCAGTTCTTC
TRBD2,TRBV27,TRBJ2-1,-,17,CASSYLGERGTDNEQFF,TGTGCCAGCAGTTACCTCGGGGAGCGGGGGACCGACAATGAGCAGTTCTTC
-,TRBV29-1,TRBJ2-1,-,13,CSVDRGTDNEQFF,TGCAGCGTTGACCGCGGGACAGACAATGAGCAGTTCTTC
-,TRBV9,TRBJ1-6,-,17,CASSVSGSSVGDSPLHF,TGTGCCAGCAGCGTCTCCGGGTCTTCCGTCGGGGATTCACCCCTCCACTTT
-,TRBV6-4,TRBJ1-1,-,14,CASSNGGLMAEAFF,TGTGCCAGCAGCAACGGGGGATTAATGGCTGAAGCTTTCTTT
TRBD2,TRBV5-4,TRBJ2-3,once,15,CASSTRTSGGPGQYF,TGTGCCAGCAGCACCCGGACTAGCGGGGGCCCGGGGCAGTATTTT
TRBD1,TRBV6-5,TRBJ2-3,-,15,CASSYWRDREEEQYF,TGTGCCAGCAGTTACTGGCGGGACAGGGAAGAGGAGCAGTATTTT
-,TRBV5-1,TRBJ2-5,few,19,CASSLALTVPGGPQETQYF,TGCGCCAGCAGCTTGGCCCTAACCGTGCCGGGGGGCCCCCAAGAGACCCAGTACTTC
-,TRBV19,TRBJ1-5,-,14,CASSDQDSFGPQHF,TGTGCCAGTAGTGACCAGGACAGTTTCGGGCCCCAGCATTTT